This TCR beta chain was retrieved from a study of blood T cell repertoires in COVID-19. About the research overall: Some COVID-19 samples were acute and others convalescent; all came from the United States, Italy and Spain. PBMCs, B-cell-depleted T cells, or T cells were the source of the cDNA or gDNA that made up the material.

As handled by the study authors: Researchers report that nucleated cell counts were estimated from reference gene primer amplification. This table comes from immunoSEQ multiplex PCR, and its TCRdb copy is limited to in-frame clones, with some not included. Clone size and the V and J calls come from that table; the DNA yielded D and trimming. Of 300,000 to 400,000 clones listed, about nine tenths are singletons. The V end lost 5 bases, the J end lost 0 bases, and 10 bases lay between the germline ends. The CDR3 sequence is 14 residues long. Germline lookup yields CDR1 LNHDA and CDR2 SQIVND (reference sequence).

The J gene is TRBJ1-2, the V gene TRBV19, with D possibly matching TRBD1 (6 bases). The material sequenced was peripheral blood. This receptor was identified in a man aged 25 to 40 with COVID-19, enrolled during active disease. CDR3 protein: CASSLNRANYGYTF. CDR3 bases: TGTGCCAGTAGTTTGAACAGGGCTAACTATGGCTACACCTTC. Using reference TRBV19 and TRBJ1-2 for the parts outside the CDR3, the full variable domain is DGGITQSPKYLFRKEGQNVTLSCEQNLNHDAMYWYRQDPGQGLRLIYYSQIVNDFQKGDIAEGYSVSREKKESFPLTVTSAQKNPTAFYLCASSLNRANYGYTFGSGTRLTVV.